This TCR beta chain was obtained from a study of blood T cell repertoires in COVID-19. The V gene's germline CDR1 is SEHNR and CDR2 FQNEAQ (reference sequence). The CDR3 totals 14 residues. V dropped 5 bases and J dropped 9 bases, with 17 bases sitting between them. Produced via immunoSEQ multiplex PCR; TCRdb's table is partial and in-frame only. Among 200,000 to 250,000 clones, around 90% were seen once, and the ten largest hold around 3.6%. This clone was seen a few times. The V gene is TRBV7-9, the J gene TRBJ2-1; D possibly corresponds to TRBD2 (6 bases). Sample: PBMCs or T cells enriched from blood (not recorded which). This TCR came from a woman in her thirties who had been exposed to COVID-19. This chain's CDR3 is CASSPQGLASEQFF. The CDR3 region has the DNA TGTGCCAGCAGCCCCCAGGGACTCGCAAGTGAGCAGTTCTTC.